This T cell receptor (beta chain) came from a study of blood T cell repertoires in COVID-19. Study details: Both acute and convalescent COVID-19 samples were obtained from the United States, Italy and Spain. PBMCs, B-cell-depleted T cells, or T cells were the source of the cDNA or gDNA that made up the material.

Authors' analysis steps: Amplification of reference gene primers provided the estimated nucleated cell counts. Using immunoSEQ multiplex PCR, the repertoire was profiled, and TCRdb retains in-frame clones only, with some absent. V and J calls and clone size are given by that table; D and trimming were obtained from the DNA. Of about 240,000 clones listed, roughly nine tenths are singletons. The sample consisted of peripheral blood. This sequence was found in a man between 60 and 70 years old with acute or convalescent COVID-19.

The CDR3 bases are TGTGCCAGCAGCTTAGCGACAGGAATGCAATACGAGCAGTACTTC. The encoded protein is CASSLATGMQYEQYF. The chain couples TRBV11-1 to TRBJ2-7; D is perhaps TRBD1 (6 bases). V was clipped by 0 bases and J by 4 bases, with 13 bases between them. The CDR3 spans 15 residues. CDR1 and CDR2 from the germline V gene are SGHAT and FQDESV (reference sequence).